This T cell receptor (beta chain) appears in the sequencing data of a study of blood T cell repertoires in COVID-19. Overall study context: Sites across the United States, Italy and Spain contributed samples from acute and convalescent COVID-19. PBMCs, B-cell-depleted T cells, or T cells provided the cDNA or gDNA that made up the material.

Germline V gives CDR1 LNHDA, CDR2 SQIVND (reference sequence). This CDR3 has 15 amino acids. V was clipped by 6 bases and J by 5 bases, with 14 bases between them. In the source study's methods: Reference gene primer amplification in the assay estimated nucleated cell counts. Clones were sequenced by immunoSEQ multiplex PCR, and TCRdb holds only the in-frame ones, with some missing. D and trimming come from the DNA, and the V and J calls and clone size come from that table. The sample includes about 26,000 clones, about 84% seen only once; the top ten take about 51%. The chain has TRBV19 and TRBJ1-6, with D possibly matching TRBD1 (6 bases). Source material: peripheral blood. The sequence derives from a man over 45 with active or convalescent COVID-19. The DNA for the CDR3 is TGTGCCAGTAGGGTCGTTTCAGGGGATAATTCACCCCTCCACTTT. Protein product: CASRVVSGDNSPLHF. The full variable domain, in which reference TRBV19 and TRBJ1-6 provide the parts outside the CDR3, is DGGITQSPKYLFRKEGQNVTLSCEQNLNHDAMYWYRQDPGQGLRLIYYSQIVNDFQKGDIAEGYSVSREKKESFPLTVTSAQKNPTAFYLCASRVVSGDNSPLHFGNGTRLTVT.